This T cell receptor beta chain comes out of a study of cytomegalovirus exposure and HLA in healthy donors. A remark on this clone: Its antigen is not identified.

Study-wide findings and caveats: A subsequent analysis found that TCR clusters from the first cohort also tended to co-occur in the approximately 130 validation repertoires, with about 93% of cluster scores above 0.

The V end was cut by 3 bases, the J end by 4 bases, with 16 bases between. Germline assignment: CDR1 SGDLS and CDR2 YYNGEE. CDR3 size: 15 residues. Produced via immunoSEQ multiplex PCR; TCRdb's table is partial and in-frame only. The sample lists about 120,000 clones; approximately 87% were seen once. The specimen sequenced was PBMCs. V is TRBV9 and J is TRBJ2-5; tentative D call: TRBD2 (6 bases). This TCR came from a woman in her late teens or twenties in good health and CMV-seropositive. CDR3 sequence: CASSEVGGRAETQYF. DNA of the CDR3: TGTGCCAGCAGCGAGGTGGGGGGTAGGGCAGAGACCCAGTACTTC.